The subject of this entry is one T cell receptor beta chain. The antigen is undetermined. Data came from immunoSEQ multiplex PCR; TCRdb stores just in-frame clones and leaves some out. Of roughly 86,000 clones in the sample, roughly 85% were seen once. These data belong to a study of T cell responses to AZD1222 COVID-19 vaccine. General study findings and limits: Researchers took repertoire samples only after the peak T cell response had come. There were mostly white British donors and more females than males, and clonal diversity was possibly underestimated.

The study pooled second doses at about 4 or about 12 weeks. This receptor was taken from an adult who received the AZD1222 COVID-19 vaccine. The starting material was peripheral blood, obtained 28 days after the second AZD1222 dose.

The CDR3 reads CASSQDHRVAYNEQFF. Written as DNA, the CDR3 is TGTGCCAGCAGCCAAGATCACAGGGTAGCCTACAATGAGCAGTTCTTC. The V gene is TRBV3-1 (or the pseudogene TRBV3-2), the J gene TRBJ2-1; maybe TRBD1 (6 bases). V lost 0 bases, J lost 2 bases, and 11 bases lay in between. The CDR3 covers 16 residues. Germline V gene lookup returns CDR1 LGHDT and CDR2 YNNKEL (reference sequence).